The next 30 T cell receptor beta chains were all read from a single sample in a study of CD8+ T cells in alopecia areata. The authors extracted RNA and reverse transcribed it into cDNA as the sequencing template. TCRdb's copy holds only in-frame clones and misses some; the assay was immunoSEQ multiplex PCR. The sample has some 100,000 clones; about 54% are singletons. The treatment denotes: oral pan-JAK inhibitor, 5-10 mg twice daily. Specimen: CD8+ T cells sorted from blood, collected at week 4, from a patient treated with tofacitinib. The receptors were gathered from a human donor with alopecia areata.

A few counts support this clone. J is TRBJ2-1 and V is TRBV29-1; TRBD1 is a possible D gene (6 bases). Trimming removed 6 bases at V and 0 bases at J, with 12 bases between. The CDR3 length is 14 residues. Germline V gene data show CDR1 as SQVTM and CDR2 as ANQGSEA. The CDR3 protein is CSVAPDSSYNEQFF. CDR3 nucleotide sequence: TGCAGCGTAGCCCCGGACAGCTCCTACAATGAGCAGTTCTTC.

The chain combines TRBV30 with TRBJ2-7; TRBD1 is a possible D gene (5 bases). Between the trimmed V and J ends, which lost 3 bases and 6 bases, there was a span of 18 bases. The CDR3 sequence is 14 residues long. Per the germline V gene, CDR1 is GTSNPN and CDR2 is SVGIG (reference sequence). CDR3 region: CAWSTRQTLGEQYF. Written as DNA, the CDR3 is TGTGCCTGGAGCACTCGACAGACCCTCGGCGAGCAGTACTTC.

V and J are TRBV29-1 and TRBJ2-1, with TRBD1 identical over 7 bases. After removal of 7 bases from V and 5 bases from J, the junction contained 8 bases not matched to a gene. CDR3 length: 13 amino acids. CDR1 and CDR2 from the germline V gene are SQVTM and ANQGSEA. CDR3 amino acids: CSGTGAIHNEQFF. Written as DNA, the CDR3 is TGCAGCGGCACAGGGGCTATCCACAATGAGCAGTTCTTC.

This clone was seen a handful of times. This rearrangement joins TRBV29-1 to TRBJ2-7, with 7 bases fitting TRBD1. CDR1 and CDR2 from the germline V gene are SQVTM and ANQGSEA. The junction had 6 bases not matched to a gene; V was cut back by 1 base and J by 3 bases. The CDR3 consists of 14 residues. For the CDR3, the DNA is TGCAGCGTTGAAGTCTATAGACAGGGCTACGAGCAGTACTTC. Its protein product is CSVEVYRQGYEQYF.

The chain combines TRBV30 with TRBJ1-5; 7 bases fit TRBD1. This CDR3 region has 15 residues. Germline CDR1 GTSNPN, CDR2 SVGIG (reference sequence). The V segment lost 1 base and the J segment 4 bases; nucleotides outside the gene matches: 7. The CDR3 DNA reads TGTGCCTGGAGTGCGAGGGGGCGCGGGAATCAGCCCCAGCATTTT. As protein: CAWSARGRGNQPQHF.

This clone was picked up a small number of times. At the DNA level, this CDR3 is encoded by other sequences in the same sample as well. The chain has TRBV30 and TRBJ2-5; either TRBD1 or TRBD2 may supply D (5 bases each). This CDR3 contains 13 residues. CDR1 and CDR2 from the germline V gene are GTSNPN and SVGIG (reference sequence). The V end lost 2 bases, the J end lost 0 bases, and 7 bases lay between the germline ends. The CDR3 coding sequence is TGTGCCTGGAGTCGGGACCACCAAGAGACCCAGTACTTC. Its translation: CAWSRDHQETQYF.

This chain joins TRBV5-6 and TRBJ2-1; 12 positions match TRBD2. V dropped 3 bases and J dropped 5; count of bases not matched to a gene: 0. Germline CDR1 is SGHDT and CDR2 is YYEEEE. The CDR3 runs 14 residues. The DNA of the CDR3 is TGTGCCAGCAGCTCTAGCGGGGGGGACAATGAGCAGTTCTTC. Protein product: CASSSSGGDNEQFF.

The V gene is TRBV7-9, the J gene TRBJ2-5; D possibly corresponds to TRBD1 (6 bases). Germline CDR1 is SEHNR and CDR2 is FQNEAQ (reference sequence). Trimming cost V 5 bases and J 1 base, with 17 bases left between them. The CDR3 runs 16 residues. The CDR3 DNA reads TGTGCCAGCAGCCCGAGCCCAGGGGAAGGCCAAGAGACCCAGTACTTC. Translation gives CASSPSPGEGQETQYF.

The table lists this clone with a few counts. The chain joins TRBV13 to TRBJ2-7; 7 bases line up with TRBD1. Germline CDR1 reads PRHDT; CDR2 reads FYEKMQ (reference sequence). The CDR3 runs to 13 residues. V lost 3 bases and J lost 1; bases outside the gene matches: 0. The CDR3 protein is CASSLGQSYEQYF. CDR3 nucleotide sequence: TGTGCCAGCAGCTTGGGACAGTCCTACGAGCAGTACTTC.

The CDR3 protein is CASSQDPMAEAFF. The CDR3 DNA reads as TGCGCCAGCAGCCAAGATCCAATGGCTGAAGCTTTCTTT. This chain uses TRBV4-3 with TRBJ1-1; no reliable D call. The V end was cut by 0 bases, the J end by 6 bases, with 8 bases between. The V gene's germline CDR1 is LGHNA and CDR2 YSLEER. The CDR3 length is 13 residues.

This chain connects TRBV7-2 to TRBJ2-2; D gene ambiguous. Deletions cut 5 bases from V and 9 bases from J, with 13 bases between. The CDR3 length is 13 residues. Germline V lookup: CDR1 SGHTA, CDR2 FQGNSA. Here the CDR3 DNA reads TGTGCCAGCAGCCCCCCCCCGAGCCGGGAGCTGTTTTTT. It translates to CASSPPPSRELFF.

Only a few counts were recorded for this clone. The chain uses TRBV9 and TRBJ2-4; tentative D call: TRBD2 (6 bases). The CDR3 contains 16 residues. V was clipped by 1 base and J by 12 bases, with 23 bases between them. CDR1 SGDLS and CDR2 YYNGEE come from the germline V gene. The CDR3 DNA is TGTGCCAGCAGCGTAAATCCCGGGGAGGCTCGGGGGAGTCAGTACTTC. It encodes CASSVNPGEARGSQYF.

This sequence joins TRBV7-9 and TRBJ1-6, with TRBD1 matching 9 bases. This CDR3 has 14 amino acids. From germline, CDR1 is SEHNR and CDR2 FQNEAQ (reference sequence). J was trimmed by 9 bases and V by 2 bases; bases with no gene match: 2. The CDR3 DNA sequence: TGTGCCAGCAGCTTACCGACAGGGGGTTCACCCCTCCACTTT. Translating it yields CASSLPTGGSPLHF.

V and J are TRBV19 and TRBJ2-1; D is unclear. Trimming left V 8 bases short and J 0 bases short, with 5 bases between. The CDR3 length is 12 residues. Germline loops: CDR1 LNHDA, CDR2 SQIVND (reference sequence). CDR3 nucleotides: TGTGCCAGTTGGGGCTCCTACAATGAGCAGTTCTTC. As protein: CASWGSYNEQFF.

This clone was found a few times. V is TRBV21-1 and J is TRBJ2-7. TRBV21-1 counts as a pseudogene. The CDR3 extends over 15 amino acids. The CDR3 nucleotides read TGTGCCAGCAGAAGGCTAAGGGGACCCTCCTACGAGCAGTACTTC. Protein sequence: CASRRLRGPSYEQYF.

The CDR3: CSGRVPDTQYF. CDR3 sequence (DNA): TGCAGCGGCAGGGTCCCAGATACGCAGTATTTT. The J gene is TRBJ2-3, the V gene TRBV29-1; TRBD1 might be the D (5 bases). The germline gives CDR1 SQVTM, CDR2 ANQGSEA. This CDR3 is built from 11 residues. Trimming stripped 7 bases from V and 4 bases from J, with 9 bases between.

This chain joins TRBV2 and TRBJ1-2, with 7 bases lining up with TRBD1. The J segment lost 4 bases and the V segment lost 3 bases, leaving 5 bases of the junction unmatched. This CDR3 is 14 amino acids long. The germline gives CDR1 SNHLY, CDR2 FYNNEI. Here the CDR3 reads CASSERGLVYGYTF. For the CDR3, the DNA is TGTGCCAGCAGTGAGAGGGGGCTTGTCTATGGCTACACCTTC.

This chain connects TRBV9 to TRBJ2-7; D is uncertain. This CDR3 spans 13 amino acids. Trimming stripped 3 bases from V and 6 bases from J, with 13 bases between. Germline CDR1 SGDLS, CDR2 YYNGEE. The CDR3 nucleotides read TGTGCCAGCAGCGGCCGAAGAATGGGCGAGCAGTACTTC. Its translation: CASSGRRMGEQYF.

The CDR3 DNA follows: TGCAGCTCCCGAGAGGGTGATGGCCAGCCCCAGCATTTT. Translating gives CSSREGDGQPQHF. The chain combines TRBV29-1 with TRBJ1-5; D call uncertain. Trimming cost V 8 bases and J 7 bases, with 18 bases left between them. Germline CDR1 reads SQVTM; CDR2 reads ANQGSEA. The CDR3 is 13 residues long.

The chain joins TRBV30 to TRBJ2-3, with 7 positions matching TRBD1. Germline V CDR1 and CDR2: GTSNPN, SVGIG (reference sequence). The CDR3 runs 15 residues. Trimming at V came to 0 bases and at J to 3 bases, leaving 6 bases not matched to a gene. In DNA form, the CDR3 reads TGTGCCTGGAGTGTAGGGGGCGGGTTGACAGATACGCAGTATTTT. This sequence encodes CAWSVGGGLTDTQYF.

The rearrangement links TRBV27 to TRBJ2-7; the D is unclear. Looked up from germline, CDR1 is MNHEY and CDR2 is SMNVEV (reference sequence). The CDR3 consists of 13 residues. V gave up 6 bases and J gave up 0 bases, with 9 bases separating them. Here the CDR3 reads CASRSESSYEQYF. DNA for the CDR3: TGTGCCAGCAGGTCAGAGTCCTCCTACGAGCAGTACTTC.

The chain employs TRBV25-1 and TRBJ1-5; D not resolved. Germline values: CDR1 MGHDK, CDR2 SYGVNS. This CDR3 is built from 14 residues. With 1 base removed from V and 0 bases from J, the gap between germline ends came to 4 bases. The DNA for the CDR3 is TGTGCCAGCAGTGAATCTGGTAGCAATCAGCCCCAGCATTTT. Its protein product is CASSESGSNQPQHF.

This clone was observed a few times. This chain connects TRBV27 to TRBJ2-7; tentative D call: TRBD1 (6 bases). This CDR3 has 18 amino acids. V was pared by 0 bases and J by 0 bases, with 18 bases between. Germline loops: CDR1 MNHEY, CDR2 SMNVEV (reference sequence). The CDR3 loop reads CASSLSHRDTQSSYEQYF. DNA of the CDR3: TGTGCCAGCAGTTTATCCCATCGGGACACTCAGAGCTCCTACGAGCAGTACTTC.

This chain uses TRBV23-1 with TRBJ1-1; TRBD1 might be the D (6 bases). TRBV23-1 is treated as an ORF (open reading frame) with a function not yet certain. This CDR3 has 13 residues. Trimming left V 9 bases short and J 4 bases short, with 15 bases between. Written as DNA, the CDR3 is TGCGCCAGGTATGGGGGCGCAGTCACTGAAGCTTTCTTT. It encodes CARYGGAVTEAFF.

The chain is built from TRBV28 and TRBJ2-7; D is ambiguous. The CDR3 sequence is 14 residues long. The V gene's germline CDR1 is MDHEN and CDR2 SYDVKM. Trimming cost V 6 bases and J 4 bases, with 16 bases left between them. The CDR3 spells CASSSPVKGYEQYF. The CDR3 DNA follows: TGTGCCAGCAGCTCACCCGTAAAGGGATACGAGCAGTACTTC.

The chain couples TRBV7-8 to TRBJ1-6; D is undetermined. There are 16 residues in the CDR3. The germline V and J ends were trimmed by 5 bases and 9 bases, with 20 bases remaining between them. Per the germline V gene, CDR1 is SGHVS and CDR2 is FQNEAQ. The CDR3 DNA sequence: TGTGCCAGCAGCCCCCTCGAGGGCCGGTTGAGTTCACCCCTCCACTTT. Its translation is CASSPLEGRLSSPLHF. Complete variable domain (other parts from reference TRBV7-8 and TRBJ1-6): GAGVSQSPRYKVAKRGQDVALRCDPISGHVSLFWYQQALGQGPEFLTYFQNEAQLDKSGLPSDRFFAERPEGSVSTLKIQRTQQEDSAVYLCASSPLEGRLSSPLHFGNGTRLTVT.

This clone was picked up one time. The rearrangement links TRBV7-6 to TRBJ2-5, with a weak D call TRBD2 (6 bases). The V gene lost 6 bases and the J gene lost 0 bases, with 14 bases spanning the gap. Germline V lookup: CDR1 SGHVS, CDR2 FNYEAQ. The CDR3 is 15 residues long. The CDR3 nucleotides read TGTGCCAGCAGAGGGGAGGCTAAGAACCAAGAGACCCAGTACTTC. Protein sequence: CASRGEAKNQETQYF.

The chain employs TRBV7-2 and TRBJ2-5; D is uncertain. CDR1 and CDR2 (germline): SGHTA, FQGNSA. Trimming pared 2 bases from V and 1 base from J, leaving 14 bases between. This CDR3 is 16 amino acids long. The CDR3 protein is CASSLSETILQETQYF. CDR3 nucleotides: TGTGCCAGCAGCTTATCCGAGACAATACTCCAAGAGACCCAGTACTTC.

The CDR3 region has the DNA TGTGCCAGCAGTACCCTTTACGAGCAGTACTTC. Its translation: CASSTLYEQYF. The rearrangement links TRBV27 to TRBJ2-7; D ambiguous. The germline V and J ends were trimmed by 5 bases and 4 bases, with 6 bases remaining between them. The CDR3 has 11 amino acids. In germline, CDR1 is MNHEY, CDR2 SMNVEV (reference sequence).

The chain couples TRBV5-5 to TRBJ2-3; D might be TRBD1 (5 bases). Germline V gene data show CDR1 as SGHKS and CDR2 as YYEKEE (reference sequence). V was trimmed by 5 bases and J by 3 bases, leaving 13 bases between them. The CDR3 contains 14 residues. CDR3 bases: TGTGCCAGCAGAAGGGGATCAGCAACAGATACGCAGTATTTT. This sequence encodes CASRRGSATDTQYF.